This T cell receptor beta chain was documented in a study of T cell responses to AZD1222 COVID-19 vaccine (TCRdb year 2021). Looking at the study overall: AZD1222 recipients whose second dose came at about 4 weeks and those whose second dose came at about 12 weeks were combined into one group, since spike-specific TCR depth and breadth did not differ between the two schedules. A total of approximately 240 trial participants underwent TCR sequencing, of whom 207 received two doses of AZD1222 and approximately 25 received two doses of the MenACWY control vaccine. Trial participants were enrolled into age subgroups of 18-55, 56-69 and 70-plus years, which contained roughly 140, 27 and 60 TCR-sequenced participants, respectively.

On this clone: The antigen it binds to is not known. Base qualities are not provided; no much larger clone lies one nucleotide away.

The CDR3 measures 14 amino acids from cysteine to phenylalanine. Only the CDR3 region is kept as DNA, spanning 42 bases read in frame from base 1. From the germline V gene, CDR1 is MGHRA and CDR2 is YSYEKL. V is reduced by 0 bases and J by 3 bases, leaving a spacing of 9 bases between them. The investigation overall reported the following: Because no day 14 peak-response samples were available, repertoires were characterized only after the peak T cell response. The vaccine-associated CD4 TCRs covered the entire spike protein, and the dominant responses fell in regions 160-218 and 743-854. Epitopes outside the regions mutated in the B.1.351 and B.1.1.7 variants were reportedly recognized by nearly half of the unique spike-specific TCRs. Spike-specific TCR breadth and depth rose significantly after two AZD1222 doses compared with day 0 and with MenACWY recipients. Only a handful of AZD1222 recipients were SARS-CoV-2 seropositive at baseline, limiting conclusions about previously exposed vaccinees. Participants were mostly white British and included more females than males, and it was suggested by the authors that clonal diversity may have been underestimated. The 56-69-year group was small, and its depth increase did not reach significance, likely because of low power.

In the paper's terms, the time point label means: baseline before first vaccination. Vaccinee samples were obtained from the UK trials COV001 and COV002, which included a single-blind randomized controlled phase 2/3 trial of AZD1222 (ChAdOx1 nCoV-19) in healthy adults. Trial participant PBMC samples were collected at day 0 and day 28 after the second dose for TCRbeta chain sequencing. The CDR3 regions of human TCRbeta chains were analyzed by immunosequencing. Per the original workflow: TCRs in the repertoires were compared against a reference library of SARS-CoV-2-specific TCRs that had been generated with the MIRA antigen-specificity platform. Breadth meant the fraction of unique TCRs that were SARS-CoV-2-associated, whereas depth meant the fraction of total T cells that were SARS-CoV-2-associated. Each spike-specific TCR was assigned to its reactive spike region and to a CD4 or CD8 class using the MIRA data. Log10-transformed breadth and depth values were compared by one-way ANOVA with Sidak's multiple comparisons tests. The clones in this table, taken by TCRdb from immuneACCESS, are in-frame only. Not every clone is retained; where verified, under half of the shortfall comes from an unresolved V gene, and the cause of the rest is unknown. V, J and clone size derive from that table, while D and trimming were established from the DNA sequence. This sample has tens of thousands of clones in its table, and around 80% of those were observed once. The ten largest clones capture 52% of the sample.

The rearrangement joined TRBV4-1 to TRBJ2-7; perhaps TRBD2 is the D gene, with 5 bases matching. The sequencing here drew on peripheral blood, taken on day 0 of AZD1222 vaccination. The TCR was taken from an adult in good health. The CDR3 region reads CASSQDEGLYEQYF. The DNA sequence is given as TGCGCCAGCAGCCAAGACGAGGGCCTCTACGAGCAGTACTTC.